The 30 T cell receptor beta chains listed next were all sequenced from one sample in a study of blood T cell repertoires in COVID-19. This table comes from immunoSEQ multiplex PCR, and its TCRdb copy is limited to in-frame clones, with some not included. The data show 130,000 to 150,000 clones, 84% seen once. Sequencing used peripheral blood. The receptors were gathered from a human donor in a cohort sampled during active COVID-19.

The rearrangement joins TRBV7-9 to TRBJ1-1; D remains unclear. Looked up from germline, CDR1 is SEHNR and CDR2 is FQNEAQ (reference sequence). V was shortened by 3 bases and J by 4 bases, with 6 bases between the two germline ends. This CDR3 contains 12 residues. The CDR3 DNA sequence: TGTGCCAGCAGCTTTGTAGTCACTGAAGCTTTCTTT. Translation gives CASSFVVTEAFF.

This clone was seen a few times. V is TRBV6-5 and J is TRBJ2-7; weak D call: TRBD1 (5 bases). From germline, CDR1 is MNHEY and CDR2 SVGAGI. Trimming cost V 0 bases and J 4 bases, with 10 bases left between them. The CDR3 loop spans 14 amino acids. CDR3 sequence (DNA): TGTGCCAGCAGTTACTCCACAGGCATTTACGAGCAGTACTTC. Encoded protein: CASSYSTGIYEQYF.

This clone was seen more than once but under ten times. Distinct nucleotide sequences in the sample also encode this CDR3. V is TRBV12-3 or TRBV12-4 and J is TRBJ2-7; D not certain. V lost 4 bases to trimming and J lost 3 bases, with 4 bases between them. This CDR3 is 11 amino acids long. The CDR3 is CASSSLYEQYF. CDR3 sequence (DNA): TGTGCCAGCAGTTCCCTCTACGAGCAGTACTTC.

This chain links TRBV9 with TRBJ2-5; no firm D call. Germline assignment: CDR1 SGDLS and CDR2 YYNGEE. The CDR3 spans 12 residues. Between the trimmed V and J ends, which lost 7 bases and 5 bases, there was a span of 12 bases. The CDR3, as DNA: TGTGCCAGCCTAAGCCTACCGGAGACCCAGTACTTC. This gives the protein CASLSLPETQYF.

The rearrangement joins TRBV19 to TRBJ1-1; TRBD1 agrees at 7 bases. This CDR3 region has 15 residues. The junction had 6 bases not matched to a gene; V was cut back by 4 bases and J by 1 base. Germline CDR1 is LNHDA and CDR2 is SQIVND (reference sequence). This CDR3 reads CASSKLDRSNTEAFF. The CDR3 nucleotides read TGTGCCAGTAGTAAATTGGACAGGTCGAACACTGAAGCTTTCTTT.

The chain carries TRBV2 and TRBJ1-5; 7 nucleotides agree with TRBD1. Germline-derived CDR1 and CDR2 are SNHLY and FYNNEI. The V and J ends lost 6 bases and 4 bases, in that order; junction bases with no gene match: 6. The CDR3 spans 14 residues. In DNA form, the CDR3 reads TGTGCCAGCAGGACCGACAGGGATAATCAGCCCCAGCATTTT. Its translation is CASRTDRDNQPQHF.

The chain couples TRBV6-5 to TRBJ1-5, with TRBD1 matching over 7 bases. Per the germline V gene, CDR1 is MNHEY and CDR2 is SVGAGI. The length of the CDR3 is 12 residues. The V and J ends lost 10 bases and 9 bases, in that order; junction bases with no gene match: 9. The CDR3 loop is CATSAGGRPQHF. CDR3 DNA: TGTGCCACCTCGGCAGGGGGTCGGCCCCAGCATTTT.

This clone has just a few counts. The rearrangement joins TRBV12-2 to TRBJ1-3; the table's D call of TRBD1 was not tested on the DNA. TRBV12-2 is shown as a pseudogene. The CDR3 is made up of 16 amino acids. CDR3 amino acids: CASRSLRVNSGNTIYF. CDR3 bases: TGTGCAAGTCGTTCCCTCAGGGTGAACTCTGGAAACACCATATATTTT.

This chain connects TRBV18 to TRBJ1-4; 7 bases agree with TRBD1. J lost 0 bases, V lost 4 bases, and 5 bases had no gene match. The CDR3 is 16 amino acids. Germline V gene sequence: CDR1 KGHSH, CDR2 LQKENI. CDR3 DNA: TGTGCCAGCTCACGAGGACAGGCAGCAACTAATGAAAAACTGTTTTTT. Protein product: CASSRGQAATNEKLFF.

The J gene is TRBJ1-2, the V gene TRBV19; weak D call: TRBD1 (6 bases). This CDR3 has 12 amino acids. The V end lost 7 bases, the J end lost 4 bases, and 10 bases lay between the germline ends. Germline lookup yields CDR1 LNHDA and CDR2 SQIVND (reference sequence). CDR3 in DNA: TGTGCCAGTAAGCACAGGGCCTATGGCTACACCTTC. It codes for CASKHRAYGYTF.

This clone was seen more than once but under ten times. This rearrangement joins TRBV7-6 to TRBJ1-1; 7 bases line up with TRBD1. The CDR3 loop spans 16 amino acids. V gave up 1 base and J gave up 4 bases; unmatched junction bases: 9. The germline gives CDR1 SGHVS, CDR2 FNYEAQ. The CDR3, as DNA: TGTGCCAGCAGCTTAGTCGTAGGCAGGGGGAGCACTGAAGCTTTCTTT. Amino acids: CASSLVVGRGSTEAFF.

The V and J genes are TRBV7-8 and TRBJ2-1; D might be TRBD1 (6 bases). Trimming took 5 bases from V and 7 from J, leaving 21 bases between them. The CDR3 is 16 residues long. Germline CDR1 SGHVS, CDR2 FQNEAQ. CDR3 coding DNA: TGTGCCAGCAGCCCCCCCCAGACCTTGAGGGGGAATGAGCAGTTCTTC. Translating gives CASSPPQTLRGNEQFF.

The J gene is TRBJ1-1, the V gene TRBV9; D is possibly TRBD1 (6 bases). From germline, CDR1 is SGDLS and CDR2 YYNGEE. Trimming left V 4 bases short and J 5 bases short, with 15 bases between. The CDR3 spans 14 residues. CDR3 amino acids: CASSPPQGRTEAFF. DNA for the CDR3: TGTGCCAGCAGCCCCCCACAGGGCCGAACTGAAGCTTTCTTT.

This clone has only a few counts. J is TRBJ1-6 and V is TRBV6-5; D is uncertain. The CDR3 loop spans 15 amino acids. Germline lookup yields CDR1 MNHEY and CDR2 SVGAGI. With 8 bases removed from V and 9 bases from J, the gap between germline ends came to 20 bases. CDR3 sequence (DNA): TGTGCCAGCGGAGGAGGGCCCGGTAATGGTTCACCCCTCCACTTT. Its protein is CASGGGPGNGSPLHF.

This chain links TRBV19 with TRBJ2-3; 7 bases are shared with TRBD2. CDR1 and CDR2 from the germline V gene are LNHDA and SQIVND (reference sequence). The CDR3 extends over 15 amino acids. V trimming: 3 bases; J trimming: 7 bases; junction bases outside the gene matches: 10. In nucleotides, the CDR3 is TGTGCCAGTAGTATGTTGGGCGGGACTATTCATACGCAGTATTTT. Translating gives CASSMLGGTIHTQYF.

The chain recombines TRBV7-2 with TRBJ2-7; TRBD1 matches at 7 bases. The V gene end was trimmed by 5 bases and the J gene end by 0 bases; junction bases not matched to a gene: 7. The germline gives CDR1 SGHTA, CDR2 FQGNSA. The CDR3 consists of 15 residues. The CDR3 sequence: CASSVQGGLSYEQYF. DNA of the CDR3: TGTGCCAGCAGCGTCCAAGGGGGCCTCTCCTACGAGCAGTACTTC.

This clone has only one observation. The V gene is TRBV7-6, the J gene TRBJ1-6; TRBD1 matches 8 bases. Germline V gene lookup returns CDR1 SGHVS and CDR2 FNYEAQ. The CDR3 consists of 15 residues. V lost 1 base and J lost 10; bases outside the gene matches: 6. The CDR3 spells CASSLGQGRGSPLHF. DNA for the CDR3: TGTGCCAGCAGCTTAGGACAGGGGAGAGGGTCACCCCTCCACTTT.

CDR3 in amino acids: CASSPRTRSTDTQYF. In DNA form, the CDR3 reads TGTGCCAGCAGCCCCCGGACTCGATCCACAGATACGCAGTATTTT. The chain is built from TRBV6-2 or TRBV6-3 and TRBJ2-3; tentative D call: TRBD2 (5 bases). The CDR3 is 15 residues long. Per germline, CDR1 MNHEY and CDR2 SVGEGT. Trimming removed 6 bases from V and 2 bases from J, with 15 bases in between.

This chain uses TRBV6-5 with TRBJ1-5; D not certain. CDR1 and CDR2 (germline): MNHEY, SVGAGI. Trimming took off 2 bases at V and 1 base at J, with 9 bases between the two ends. The CDR3 spans 15 residues. The CDR3 DNA reads as TGTGCCAGCAGTTACAGCGCCCAGAGCAATCAGCCCCAGCATTTT. This translates into CASSYSAQSNQPQHF.

This clone was found a few times. V and J are TRBV5-1 and TRBJ1-1, with unresolved D. V was pared by 2 bases and J by 8 bases, with 10 bases between. Germline V lookup: CDR1 SGHRS, CDR2 YFSETQ. The CDR3 sequence is 12 residues long. The CDR3 DNA is TGCGCCAGCAGCTTTTTTGGGCAGGAAGCTTTCTTT. This translates into CASSFFGQEAFF.

This rearrangement joins TRBV6-1 to TRBJ2-2; possibly TRBD1 for D (5 bases). Looked up from germline, CDR1 is MNHNS and CDR2 is SASEGT. V lost 3 bases, J lost 0 bases, and 11 bases lay in between. This CDR3 is 16 amino acids long. The CDR3 coding sequence is TGTGCCAGCAGTGACGGTTGGGGCGCGAACACCGGGGAGCTGTTTTTT. Protein sequence: CASSDGWGANTGELFF.

This clone has only one observation. The chain's CDR3 is CASSQTGGRADTQYF. The CDR3 DNA reads as TGTGCCAGCAGCCAGACGGGGGGGCGCGCAGATACGCAGTATTTT. V gene TRBV14 combines with J gene TRBJ2-3; 8 bases line up with TRBD2. Germline-derived CDR1 and CDR2 are SGHDN and FVKESK. This CDR3 has 15 residues. V dropped 3 bases and J dropped 4; count of bases not matched to a gene: 6.

V gene TRBV5-6 combines with J gene TRBJ2-2, with 12 positions matching TRBD2. This CDR3 region has 17 residues. J was trimmed by 1 base and V by 4 bases; bases with no gene match: 5. Germline-derived CDR1 and CDR2 are SGHDT and YYEEEE. The CDR3 is CASSRLAGALNTGELFF. CDR3 sequence (DNA): TGTGCCAGCAGCCGACTAGCGGGGGCCTTGAACACCGGGGAGCTGTTTTTT.

The chain uses TRBV11-2 and TRBJ1-2; D not resolved. This CDR3 has 16 residues. V lost 1 base, J lost 5 bases, and 17 bases lay in between. Germline CDR1 SGHAT, CDR2 FQNNGV. CDR3 nucleotide sequence: TGTGCCAGCAGCTTAGGCGGACTGACTTTCGGTTATGGCTACACCTTC. Amino acid sequence: CASSLGGLTFGYGYTF.

V is TRBV4-3 and J is TRBJ2-1; D is unclear. The germline V gene has CDR1 LGHNA and CDR2 YSLEER. The CDR3 covers 15 residues. Between the trimmed V and J ends, which lost 0 bases and 6 bases, there was a span of 12 bases. The CDR3 DNA reads as TGCGCCAGCAGCCAAGATCTAAGAATCTCCAATGAGCAGTTCTTC. This gives the protein CASSQDLRISNEQFF.

The V and J genes are TRBV7-9 and TRBJ1-5; 7 positions agree with TRBD1. This CDR3 is built from 14 residues. V was clipped by 5 bases and J by 9 bases; unmatched bases: 10. Germline V gives CDR1 SEHNR, CDR2 FQNEAQ (reference sequence). The CDR3 region has the DNA TGTGCCAGCAGCCGGACAGGCGACGTGGGGCCCCAGCATTTT. This translates into CASSRTGDVGPQHF.

The genes are TRBV7-6 and TRBJ1-1; the match to TRBD1 covers 12 bases. CDR1 SGHVS and CDR2 FNYEAQ come from the germline V gene. This CDR3 region has 15 residues. J was trimmed by 5 bases and V by 4 bases; bases with no gene match: 5. CDR3 sequence: CASSSGQGAWTEAFF. The CDR3 region has the DNA TGTGCCAGCAGCTCGGGACAGGGGGCTTGGACTGAAGCTTTCTTT.

The genes are TRBV12-3 or TRBV12-4 and TRBJ1-6; 8 positions agree with TRBD1. The length of the CDR3 is 13 residues. With V trimmed by 4 bases and J by 8 bases, 1 base remained unmatched. The CDR3 loop is CASSSTGDSPLHF. The CDR3 DNA is TGTGCCAGCAGTTCGACAGGGGATTCACCCCTCCACTTT.

The V and J genes are TRBV19 and TRBJ2-3; 11 bases fit TRBD2. The CDR3 covers 15 residues. J gave up 4 bases and V 5 bases, and 5 bases lay outside the gene matches. From germline, CDR1 is LNHDA and CDR2 SQIVND (reference sequence). The CDR3 nucleotides read TGTGCCAGTAGTCTTCTAGCGGGGGGCTCAGATACGCAGTATTTT. Protein: CASSLLAGGSDTQYF.

The chain carries TRBV4-1 and TRBJ2-7; 8 bases are shared with TRBD1. Germline loops: CDR1 MGHRA, CDR2 YSYEKL. J gave up 0 bases and V 3 bases, and 7 bases lay outside the gene matches. This CDR3 has 16 amino acids. This CDR3 reads CASSQEWGQDSYEQYF. The CDR3 DNA reads TGCGCCAGCAGCCAGGAGTGGGGACAGGACTCCTACGAGCAGTACTTC.